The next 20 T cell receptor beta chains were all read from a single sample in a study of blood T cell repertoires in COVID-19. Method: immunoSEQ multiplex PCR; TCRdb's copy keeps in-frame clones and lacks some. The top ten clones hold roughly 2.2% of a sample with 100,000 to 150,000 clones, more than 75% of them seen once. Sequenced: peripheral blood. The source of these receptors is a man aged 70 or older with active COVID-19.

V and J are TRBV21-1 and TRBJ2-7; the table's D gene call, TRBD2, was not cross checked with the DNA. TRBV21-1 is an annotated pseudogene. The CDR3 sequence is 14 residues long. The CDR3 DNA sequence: TGTGCCAGCAGCACACGACTAGCGGTCTACGAGCAGTACTTC. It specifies CASSTRLAVYEQYF.

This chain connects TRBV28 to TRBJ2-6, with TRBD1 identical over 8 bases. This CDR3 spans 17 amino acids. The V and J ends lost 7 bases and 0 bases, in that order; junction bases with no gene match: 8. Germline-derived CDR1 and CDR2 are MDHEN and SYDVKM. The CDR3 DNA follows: TGTGCCAGCATGGCGGGACAGGTGGTCTCTGGGGCCAACGTCCTGACTTTC. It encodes CASMAGQVVSGANVLTF.

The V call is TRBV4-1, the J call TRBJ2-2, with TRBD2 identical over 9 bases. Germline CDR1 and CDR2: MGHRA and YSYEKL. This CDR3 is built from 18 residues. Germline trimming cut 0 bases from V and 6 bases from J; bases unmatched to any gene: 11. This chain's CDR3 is CASSQDRSISGSPGELFF. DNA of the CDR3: TGCGCCAGCAGCCAAGATCGATCTATTAGCGGGAGCCCCGGGGAGCTGTTTTTT.

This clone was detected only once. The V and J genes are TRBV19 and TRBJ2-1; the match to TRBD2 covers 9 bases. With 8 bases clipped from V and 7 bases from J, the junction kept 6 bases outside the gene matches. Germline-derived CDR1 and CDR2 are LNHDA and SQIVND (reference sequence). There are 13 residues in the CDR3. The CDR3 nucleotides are TGTGCCAGTTATAGCGGGAGACTAAATGAGCAGTTCTTC. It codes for CASYSGRLNEQFF.

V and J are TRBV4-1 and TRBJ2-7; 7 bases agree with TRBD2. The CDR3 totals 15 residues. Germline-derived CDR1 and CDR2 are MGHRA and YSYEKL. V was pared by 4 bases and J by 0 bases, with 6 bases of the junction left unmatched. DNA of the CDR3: TGCGCCAGCAGCCCGGAGGGAGGGTCCTCCTACGAGCAGTACTTC. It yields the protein CASSPEGGSSYEQYF.

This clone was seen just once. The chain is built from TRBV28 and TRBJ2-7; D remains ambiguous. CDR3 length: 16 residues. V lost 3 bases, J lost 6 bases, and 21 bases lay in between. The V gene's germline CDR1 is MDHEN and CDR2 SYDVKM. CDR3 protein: CASSFNDPRQAGEQYF. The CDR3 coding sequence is TGTGCCAGCAGTTTTAACGATCCCCGGCAGGCTGGCGAGCAGTACTTC.

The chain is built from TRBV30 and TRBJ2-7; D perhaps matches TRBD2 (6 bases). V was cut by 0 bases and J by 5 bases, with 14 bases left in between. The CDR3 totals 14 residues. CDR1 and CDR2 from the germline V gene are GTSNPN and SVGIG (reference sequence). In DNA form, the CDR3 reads TGTGCCTGGAGTGTGTCGGGAGATTTGAACGAGCAGTACTTC. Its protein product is CAWSVSGDLNEQYF.

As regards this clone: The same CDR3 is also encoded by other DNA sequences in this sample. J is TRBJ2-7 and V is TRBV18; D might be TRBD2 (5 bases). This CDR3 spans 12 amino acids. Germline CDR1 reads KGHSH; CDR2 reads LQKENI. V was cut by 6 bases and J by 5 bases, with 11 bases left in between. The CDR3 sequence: CASSPRGDEQYF. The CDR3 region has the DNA TGTGCCAGCTCCCCCCGGGGAGACGAGCAGTACTTC.

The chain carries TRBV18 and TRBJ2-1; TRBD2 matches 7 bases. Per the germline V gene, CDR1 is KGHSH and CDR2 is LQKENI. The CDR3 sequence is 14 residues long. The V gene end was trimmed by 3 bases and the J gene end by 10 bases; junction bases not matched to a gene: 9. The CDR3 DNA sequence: TGTGCCAGCTCACCCACGGGGGGAGGGAGCGAGCAGTTCTTC. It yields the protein CASSPTGGGSEQFF. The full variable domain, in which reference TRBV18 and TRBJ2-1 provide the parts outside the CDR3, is NAGVMQNPRHLVRRRGQEARLRCSPMKGHSHVYWYRQLPEEGLKFMVYLQKENIIDESGMPKERFSAEFPKEGPSILRIQQVVRGDSAAYFCASSPTGGGSEQFFGPGTRLTVL.

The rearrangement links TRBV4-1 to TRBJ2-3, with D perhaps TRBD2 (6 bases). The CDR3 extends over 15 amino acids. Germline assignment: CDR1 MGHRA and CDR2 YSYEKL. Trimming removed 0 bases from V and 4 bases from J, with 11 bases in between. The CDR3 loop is CASSQEAGRSDTQYF. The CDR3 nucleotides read TGCGCCAGCAGCCAAGAGGCAGGGAGGTCAGATACGCAGTATTTT.

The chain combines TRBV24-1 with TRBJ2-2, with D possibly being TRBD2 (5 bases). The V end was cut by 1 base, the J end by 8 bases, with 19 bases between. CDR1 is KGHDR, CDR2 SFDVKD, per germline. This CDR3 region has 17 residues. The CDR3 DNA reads TGTGCCACCAGTGATTTACCCACAAGGGAGCGGCGAGGGGAGCTGTTTTTT. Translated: CATSDLPTRERRGELFF.

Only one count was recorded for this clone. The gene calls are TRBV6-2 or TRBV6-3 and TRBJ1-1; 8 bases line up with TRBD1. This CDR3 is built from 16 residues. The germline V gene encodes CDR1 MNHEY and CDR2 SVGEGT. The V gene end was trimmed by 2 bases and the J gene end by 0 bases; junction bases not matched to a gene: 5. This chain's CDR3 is CASSYLRQGMNTEAFF. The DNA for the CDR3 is TGTGCCAGCAGTTACCTCCGACAGGGGATGAACACTGAAGCTTTCTTT.

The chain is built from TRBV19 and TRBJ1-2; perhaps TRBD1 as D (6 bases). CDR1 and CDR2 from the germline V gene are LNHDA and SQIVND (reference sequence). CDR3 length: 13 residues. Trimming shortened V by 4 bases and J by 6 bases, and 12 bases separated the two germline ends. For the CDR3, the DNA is TGTGCCAGTAGTACCCCCGGGACAAATGGCTACACCTTC. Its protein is CASSTPGTNGYTF.

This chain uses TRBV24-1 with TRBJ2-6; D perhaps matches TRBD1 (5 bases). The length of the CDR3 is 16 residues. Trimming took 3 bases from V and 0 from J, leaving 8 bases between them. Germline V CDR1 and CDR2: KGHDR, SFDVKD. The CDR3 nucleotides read TGTGCCACCAGTGATCCGACAGCCTCTGGGGCCAACGTCCTGACTTTC. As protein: CATSDPTASGANVLTF.

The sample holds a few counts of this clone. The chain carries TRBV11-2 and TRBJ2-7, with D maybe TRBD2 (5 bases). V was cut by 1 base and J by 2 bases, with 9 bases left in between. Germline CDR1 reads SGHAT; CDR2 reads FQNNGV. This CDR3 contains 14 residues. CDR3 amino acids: CASSLGLAAYEQYF. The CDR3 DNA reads TGTGCCAGCAGCTTAGGGCTAGCAGCCTACGAGCAGTACTTC.

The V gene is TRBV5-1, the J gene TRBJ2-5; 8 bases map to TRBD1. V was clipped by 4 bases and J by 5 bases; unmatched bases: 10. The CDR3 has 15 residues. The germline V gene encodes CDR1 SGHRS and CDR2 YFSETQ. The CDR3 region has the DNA TGCGCCAGCAGCCTACAACCGACAGGGGTGGAGACCCAGTACTTC. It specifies CASSLQPTGVETQYF.

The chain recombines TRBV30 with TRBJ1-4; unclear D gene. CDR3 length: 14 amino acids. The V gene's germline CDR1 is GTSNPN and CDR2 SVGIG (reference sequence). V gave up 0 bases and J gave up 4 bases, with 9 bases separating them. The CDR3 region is CAWSVRTDNEKLFF. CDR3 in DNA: TGTGCCTGGAGTGTACGAACAGATAATGAAAAACTGTTTTTT.

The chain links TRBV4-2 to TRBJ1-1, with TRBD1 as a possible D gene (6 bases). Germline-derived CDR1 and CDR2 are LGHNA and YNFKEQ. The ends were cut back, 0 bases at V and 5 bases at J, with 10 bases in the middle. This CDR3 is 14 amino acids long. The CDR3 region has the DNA TGTGCCAGCAGCCAAGAGCAGGGGAAGACTGAAGCTTTCTTT. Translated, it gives CASSQEQGKTEAFF.

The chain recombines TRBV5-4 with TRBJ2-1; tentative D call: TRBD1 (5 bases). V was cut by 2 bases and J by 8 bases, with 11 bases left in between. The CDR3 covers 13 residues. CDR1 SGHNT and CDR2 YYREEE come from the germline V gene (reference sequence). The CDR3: CASSFALRDEQFF. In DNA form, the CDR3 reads TGTGCCAGCAGCTTTGCCCTCAGGGATGAGCAGTTCTTC.

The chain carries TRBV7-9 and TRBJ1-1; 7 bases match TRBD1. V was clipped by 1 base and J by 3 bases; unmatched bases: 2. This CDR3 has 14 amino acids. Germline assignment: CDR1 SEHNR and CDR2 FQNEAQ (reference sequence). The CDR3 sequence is CASSLGQGDTEAFF. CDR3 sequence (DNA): TGTGCCAGCAGCTTAGGGCAGGGGGACACTGAAGCTTTCTTT.